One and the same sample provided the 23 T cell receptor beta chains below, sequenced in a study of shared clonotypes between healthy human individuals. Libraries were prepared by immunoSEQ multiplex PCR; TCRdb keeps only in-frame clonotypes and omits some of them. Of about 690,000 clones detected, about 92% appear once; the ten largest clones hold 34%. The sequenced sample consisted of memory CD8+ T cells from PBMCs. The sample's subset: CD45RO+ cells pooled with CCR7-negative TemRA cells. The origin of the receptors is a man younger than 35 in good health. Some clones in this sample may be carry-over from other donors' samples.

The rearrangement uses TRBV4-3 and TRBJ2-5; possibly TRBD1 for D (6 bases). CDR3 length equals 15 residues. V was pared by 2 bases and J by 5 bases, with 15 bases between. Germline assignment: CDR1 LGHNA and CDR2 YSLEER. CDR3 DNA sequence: TGCGCCAGCAGCCAAAGTTCAGGGGCTCGGGAGACCCAGTACTTC. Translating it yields CASSQSSGARETQYF.

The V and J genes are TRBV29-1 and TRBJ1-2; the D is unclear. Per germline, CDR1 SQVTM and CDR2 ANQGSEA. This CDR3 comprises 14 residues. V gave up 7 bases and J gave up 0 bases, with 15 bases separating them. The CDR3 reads CSAGPGISNYGYTF. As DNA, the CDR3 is TGCAGCGCCGGGCCTGGGATTTCTAACTATGGCTACACCTTC.

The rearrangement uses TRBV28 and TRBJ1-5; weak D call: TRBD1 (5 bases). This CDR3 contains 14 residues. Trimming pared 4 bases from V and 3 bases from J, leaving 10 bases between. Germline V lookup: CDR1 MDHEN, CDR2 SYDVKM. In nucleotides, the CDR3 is TGTGCCAGCAGTTCTCGGGGGTTCAATCAGCCCCAGCATTTT. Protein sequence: CASSSRGFNQPQHF.

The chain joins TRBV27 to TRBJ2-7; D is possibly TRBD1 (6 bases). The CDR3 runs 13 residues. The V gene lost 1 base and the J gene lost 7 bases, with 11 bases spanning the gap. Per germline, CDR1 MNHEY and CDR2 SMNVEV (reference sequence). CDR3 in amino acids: CASSLYRVGEQYF. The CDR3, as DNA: TGTGCCAGCAGTTTATACAGGGTGGGGGAGCAGTACTTC.

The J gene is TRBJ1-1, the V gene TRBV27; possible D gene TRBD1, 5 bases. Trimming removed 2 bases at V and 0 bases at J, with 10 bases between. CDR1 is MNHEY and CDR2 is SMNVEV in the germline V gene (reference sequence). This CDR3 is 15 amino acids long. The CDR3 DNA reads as TGTGCCAGCAGTTTACGGGGGGGGATGAACACTGAAGCTTTCTTT. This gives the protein CASSLRGGMNTEAFF.

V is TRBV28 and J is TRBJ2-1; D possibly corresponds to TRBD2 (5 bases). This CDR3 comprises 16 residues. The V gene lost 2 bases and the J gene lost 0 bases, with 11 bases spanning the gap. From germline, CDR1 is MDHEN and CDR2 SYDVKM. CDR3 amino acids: CASSLGLPGSYNEQFF. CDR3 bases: TGTGCCAGCAGTTTAGGACTCCCGGGCTCCTACAATGAGCAGTTCTTC. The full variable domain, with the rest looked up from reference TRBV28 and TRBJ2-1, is DVKVTQSSRYLVKRTGEKVFLECVQDMDHENMFWYRQDPGLGLRLIYFSYDVKMKEKGDIPEGYSVSREKKERFSLILESASTNQTSMYLCASSLGLPGSYNEQFFGPGTRLTVL.

The CDR3 DNA sequence: TGTGCCAGTATCCTAAGGGGCGGCTCCTACAATGAGCAGTTCTTC. It yields the protein CASILRGGSYNEQFF. The rearrangement uses TRBV19 and TRBJ2-1, with a weak D call TRBD1 (5 bases). The CDR3 has 15 residues. V lost 7 bases, J lost 0 bases, and 13 bases lay in between. Germline CDR1 LNHDA, CDR2 SQIVND (reference sequence).

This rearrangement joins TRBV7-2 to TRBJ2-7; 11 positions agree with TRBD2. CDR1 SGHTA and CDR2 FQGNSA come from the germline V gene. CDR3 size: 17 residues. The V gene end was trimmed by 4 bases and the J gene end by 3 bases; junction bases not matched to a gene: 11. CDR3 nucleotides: TGTGCCAGCAGCTCCGCGTTGGGACTAGCGGTATTCTACGAGCAGTACTTC. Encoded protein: CASSSALGLAVFYEQYF.

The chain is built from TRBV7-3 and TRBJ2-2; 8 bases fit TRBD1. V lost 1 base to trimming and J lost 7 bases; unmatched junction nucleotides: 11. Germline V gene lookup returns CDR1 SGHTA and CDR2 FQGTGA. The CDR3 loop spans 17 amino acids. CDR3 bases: TGTGCCAGCAGCTTAAGCGCAGGGGGCGGACTATACGGGGAGCTGTTTTTT. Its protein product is CASSLSAGGGLYGELFF.

CDR3 region: CASSLERGPYEQYF. Written as DNA, the CDR3 is TGTGCCAGCAGTTTGGAGCGGGGCCCCTACGAGCAGTACTTC. The chain links TRBV28 to TRBJ2-7, with 7 bases that match TRBD2. From germline, CDR1 is MDHEN and CDR2 SYDVKM. This CDR3 has 14 amino acids. J gave up 2 bases and V 3 bases, and 4 bases lay outside the gene matches.

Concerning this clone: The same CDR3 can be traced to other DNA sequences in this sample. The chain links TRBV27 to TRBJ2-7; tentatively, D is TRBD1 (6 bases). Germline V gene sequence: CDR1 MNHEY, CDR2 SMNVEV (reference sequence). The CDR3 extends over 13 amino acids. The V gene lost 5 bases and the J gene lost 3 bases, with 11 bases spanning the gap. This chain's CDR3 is CASSLGQLYEQYF. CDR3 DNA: TGTGCCAGCAGTCTGGGACAACTCTACGAGCAGTACTTC.

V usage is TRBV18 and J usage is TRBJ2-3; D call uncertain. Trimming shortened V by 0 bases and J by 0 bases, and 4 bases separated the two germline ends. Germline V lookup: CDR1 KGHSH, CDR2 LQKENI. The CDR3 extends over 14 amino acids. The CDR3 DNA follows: TGTGCCAGCTCACCACCCAGGAGCACAGATACGCAGTATTTT. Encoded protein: CASSPPRSTDTQYF.

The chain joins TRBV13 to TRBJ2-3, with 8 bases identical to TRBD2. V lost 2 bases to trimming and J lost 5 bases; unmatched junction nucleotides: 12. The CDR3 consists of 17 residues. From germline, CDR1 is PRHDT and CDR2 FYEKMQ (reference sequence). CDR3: CASSLSARTSPGDTQYF. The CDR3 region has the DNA TGTGCCAGCAGCTTATCCGCTCGGACTAGCCCAGGAGATACGCAGTATTTT.

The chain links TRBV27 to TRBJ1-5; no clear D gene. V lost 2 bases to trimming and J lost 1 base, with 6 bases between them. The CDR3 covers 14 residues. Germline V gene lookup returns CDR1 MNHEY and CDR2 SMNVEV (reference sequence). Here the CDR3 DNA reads TGTGCCAGCAGTTTAGTCAGGAGCAATCAGCCCCAGCATTTT. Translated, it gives CASSLVRSNQPQHF.

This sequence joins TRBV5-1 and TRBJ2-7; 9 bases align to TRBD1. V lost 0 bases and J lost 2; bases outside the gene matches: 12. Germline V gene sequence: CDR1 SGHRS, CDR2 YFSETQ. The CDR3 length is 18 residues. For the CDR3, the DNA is TGCGCCAGCAGCTTGGCCCCTCAGGGGAGGACAGGGGCCTACGAGCAGTACTTC. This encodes CASSLAPQGRTGAYEQYF.

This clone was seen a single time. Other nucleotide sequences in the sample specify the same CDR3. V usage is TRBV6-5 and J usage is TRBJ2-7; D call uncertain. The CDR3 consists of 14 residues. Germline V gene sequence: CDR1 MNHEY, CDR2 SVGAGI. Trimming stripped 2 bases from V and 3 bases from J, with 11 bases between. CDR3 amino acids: CASSYRLSSYEQYF. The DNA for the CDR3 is TGTGCCAGCAGTTACCGGTTGTCGAGCTACGAGCAGTACTTC.

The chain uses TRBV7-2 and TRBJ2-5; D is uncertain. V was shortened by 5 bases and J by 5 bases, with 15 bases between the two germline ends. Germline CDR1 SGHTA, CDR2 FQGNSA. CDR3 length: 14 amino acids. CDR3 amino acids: CASSPIAARETQYF. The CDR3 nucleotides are TGTGCCAGCAGCCCGATCGCTGCCAGGGAGACCCAGTACTTC.

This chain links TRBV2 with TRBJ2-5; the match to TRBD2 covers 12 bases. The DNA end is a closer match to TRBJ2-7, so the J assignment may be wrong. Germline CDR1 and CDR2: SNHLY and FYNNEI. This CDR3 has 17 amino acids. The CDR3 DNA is TGTGCCAGCAGCGCCTTTGGGACTAGCGGGCTAACCTACGAGCAGTACTTC. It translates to CASSAFGTSGLTYEQYF.

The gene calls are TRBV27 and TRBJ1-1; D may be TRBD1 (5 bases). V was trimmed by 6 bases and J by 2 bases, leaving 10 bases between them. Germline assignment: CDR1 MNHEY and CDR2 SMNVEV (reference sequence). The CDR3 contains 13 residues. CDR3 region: CASSPGGNTEAFF. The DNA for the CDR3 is TGTGCCAGCAGCCCCGGGGGAAACACTGAAGCTTTCTTT.

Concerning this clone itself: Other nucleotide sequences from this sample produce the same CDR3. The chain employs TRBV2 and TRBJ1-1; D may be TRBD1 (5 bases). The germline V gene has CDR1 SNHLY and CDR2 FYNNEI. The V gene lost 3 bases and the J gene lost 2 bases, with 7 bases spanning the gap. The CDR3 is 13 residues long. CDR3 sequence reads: CASSDRENTEAFF. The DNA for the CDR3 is TGTGCCAGCAGTGACAGGGAAAACACTGAAGCTTTCTTT. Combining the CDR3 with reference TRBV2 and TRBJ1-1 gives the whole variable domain EPEVTQTPSHQVTQMGQEVILRCVPISNHLYFYWYRQILGQKVEFLVSFYNNEISEKSEIFDDQFSVERPDGSNFTLKIRSTKLEDSAMYFCASSDRENTEAFFGQGTRLTVV.

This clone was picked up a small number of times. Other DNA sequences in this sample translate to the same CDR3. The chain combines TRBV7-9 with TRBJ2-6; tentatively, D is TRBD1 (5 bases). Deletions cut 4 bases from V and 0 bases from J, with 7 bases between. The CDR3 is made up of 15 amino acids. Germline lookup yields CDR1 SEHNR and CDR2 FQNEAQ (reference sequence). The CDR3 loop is CASSSGLSGANVLTF. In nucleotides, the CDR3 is TGTGCCAGCAGCTCAGGGCTCTCTGGGGCCAACGTCCTGACTTTC.

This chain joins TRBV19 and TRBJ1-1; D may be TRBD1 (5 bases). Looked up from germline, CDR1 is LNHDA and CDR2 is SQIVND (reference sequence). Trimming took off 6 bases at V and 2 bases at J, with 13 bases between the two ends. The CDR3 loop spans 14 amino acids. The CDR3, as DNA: TGTGCCAGTAGCATCAGGGCCGTCAACACTGAAGCTTTCTTT. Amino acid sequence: CASSIRAVNTEAFF.

Here the CDR3 DNA reads TGTGCCAGCAGCCTGGGCCCGCGGGGCTACACCTTC. Protein: CASSLGPRGYTF. V gene TRBV7-9 combines with J gene TRBJ1-2; D gene unclear. Germline V gene data show CDR1 as SEHNR and CDR2 as FQNEAQ (reference sequence). The V gene lost 5 bases and the J gene lost 8 bases, with 12 bases spanning the gap. The CDR3 totals 12 residues.